These 30 T cell receptor beta chains originate from one sample sequenced in a study of cytomegalovirus exposure and HLA in healthy donors (dated by TCRdb to about 2017). The receptor library was made with the immunoSEQ multiplex PCR assay. The multiplex PCR relied on a mix of 60 forward primers for TCR Vbeta segments and 13 reverse primers for TCR Jbeta segments. TCRdb's version of the immuneACCESS table is confined to in-frame rearrangements and falls short of the full clone set. An unresolved V gene accounts for under half of the shortfall where checked; the remainder is of unknown origin. For this sample there are 95,000 to 150,000 clones; over 60% appear just once. The ten most abundant clones make up approximately 3.7% of the sample. The sample consisted of PBMCs. These receptors came from a human donor in good health.

The rearrangement joins TRBV9 to TRBJ2-1; 9 positions agree with TRBD2. Germline V gene sequence: CDR1 SGDLS, CDR2 YYNGEE. The CDR3 runs 18 residues. V lost 4 bases to trimming and J lost 0 bases; unmatched junction nucleotides: 11. The chain's CDR3 is CASSLSGTSRSSYNEQFF. The CDR3 region has the DNA TGTGCCAGCAGCTTGTCCGGGACTAGCAGAAGCTCCTACAATGAGCAGTTCTTC.

The chain joins TRBV10-2 to TRBJ1-1; D perhaps matches TRBD1 (6 bases). This CDR3 is built from 15 residues. CDR1 is WSHSY and CDR2 is SAAADI in the germline V gene. The V gene lost 2 bases and the J gene lost 4 bases, with 14 bases spanning the gap. CDR3 sequence reads: CASSEAGGPGTEAFF. CDR3 sequence (DNA): TGCGCCAGCAGTGAGGCGGGGGGGCCGGGCACTGAAGCTTTCTTT.

The V call is TRBV5-1, the J call TRBJ2-3; D might be TRBD2 (6 bases). The ends were cut back, 0 bases at V and 2 bases at J, with 7 bases in the middle. Germline loops: CDR1 SGHRS, CDR2 YFSETQ. This CDR3 is 14 amino acids long. CDR3 sequence (DNA): TGCGCCAGCAGCTTGGGGACTACCACAGATACGCAGTATTTT. It specifies CASSLGTTTDTQYF.

V gene TRBV6-6 combines with J gene TRBJ2-7, with TRBD1 identical over 7 bases. The CDR3 is made up of 15 amino acids. Trimming at V came to 2 bases and at J to 3 bases, leaving 7 bases not matched to a gene. Germline loops: CDR1 MNHNY, CDR2 SVGAGI (reference sequence). CDR3 in DNA: TGTGCCAGCAGTTACCGGGACAGCTCGAACTACGAGCAGTACTTC. This sequence encodes CASSYRDSSNYEQYF.

The J gene is TRBJ2-3, the V gene TRBV4-2; maybe TRBD1 (5 bases). Per the germline V gene, CDR1 is LGHNA and CDR2 is YNFKEQ. The CDR3 consists of 15 residues. Trimming took 3 bases from V and 4 from J, leaving 14 bases between them. The CDR3 DNA reads TGTGCCAGCAGCCATATCGCCAGGGAAGCAGATACGCAGTATTTT. This gives the protein CASSHIAREADTQYF.

V is TRBV28 and J is TRBJ2-3; 10 nucleotides align to TRBD2. J lost 8 bases, V lost 6 bases, and 14 bases had no gene match. Germline V gene data show CDR1 as MDHEN and CDR2 as SYDVKM. The CDR3 has 16 residues. The CDR3 coding sequence is TGTGCCAGCAGCCCTCACCGGGCTAGCGGGAGAGGTACGCAGTATTTT. Protein: CASSPHRASGRGTQYF.

The rearrangement links TRBV28 to TRBJ1-5; D gene unclear. The CDR3 loop spans 18 amino acids. The germline V and J ends were trimmed by 8 bases and 0 bases, with 23 bases remaining between them. The germline CDR1 and CDR2 sequences are MDHEN and SYDVKM. The CDR3 loop reads CASVLERGSFSSNQPQHF. For the CDR3, the DNA is TGTGCCAGCGTTCTGGAGCGGGGTTCGTTTTCTAGCAATCAGCCCCAGCATTTT. Drawing the rest from reference TRBV28 and TRBJ1-5, the complete variable domain is DVKVTQSSRYLVKRTGEKVFLECVQDMDHENMFWYRQDPGLGLRLIYFSYDVKMKEKGDIPEGYSVSREKKERFSLILESASTNQTSMYLCASVLERGSFSSNQPQHFGDGTRLSIL.

The J gene is TRBJ1-1, the V gene TRBV20-1; 7 bases agree with TRBD1. The CDR3 loop spans 11 amino acids. From germline, CDR1 is DFQATT and CDR2 SNEGSKA (reference sequence). The CDR3 DNA reads TGCAGATCAGGGGGTCCCACTGAAGCTTTCTTT. It is translated as CRSGGPTEAFF.

A single count supports this clone. V is TRBV7-3 and J is TRBJ1-2, with D hard to call. The CDR3 totals 13 residues. Trimming took off 5 bases at V and 3 bases at J, with 10 bases between the two ends. From germline, CDR1 is SGHTA and CDR2 FQGTGA. In DNA form, the CDR3 reads TGTGCCAGCAGCCCCCGCGGGGACTATGGCTACACCTTC. Its translation is CASSPRGDYGYTF.

This rearrangement joins TRBV27 to TRBJ2-1, with 8 bases fitting TRBD2. CDR1 MNHEY and CDR2 SMNVEV come from the germline V gene (reference sequence). The CDR3 sequence is 15 residues long. V gave up 5 bases and J gave up 0 bases; unmatched junction bases: 3. The CDR3 is CASSLSGSSYNEQFF. CDR3 in DNA: TGTGCCAGCAGTCTCAGCGGGAGCTCCTACAATGAGCAGTTCTTC.

The chain carries TRBV28 and TRBJ1-4; D ambiguous. There are 14 residues in the CDR3. The germline CDR1 and CDR2 sequences are MDHEN and SYDVKM. Trimming took 6 bases from V and 10 from J, leaving 18 bases between them. In nucleotides, the CDR3 is TGTGCCAGCAGCCTCTTCCACCGGCGGCCAAAACTGTTTTTT. As protein: CASSLFHRRPKLFF.

The chain employs TRBV13 and TRBJ2-7; 8 nucleotides align to TRBD2. The CDR3 loop spans 18 amino acids. Trimming took 4 bases from V and 1 from J; bases not matched to a gene: 15. Germline values: CDR1 PRHDT, CDR2 FYEKMQ (reference sequence). CDR3 DNA: TGTGCCAGCAGCTCCCGGGGGAGGGGACTAGTGAGGTCCTACGAGCAGTACTTC. Protein: CASSSRGRGLVRSYEQYF.

The chain couples TRBV21-1 to TRBJ1-1; the DNA was not compared with TRBD1, the D call given in the table. TRBV21-1 is flagged as a pseudogene. This CDR3 is 16 amino acids long. The CDR3 DNA reads as TGTGCCAGCAGCAAAGAGGGGGGACAGCCGAACACTGAAGCTTTCTTT. It translates to CASSKEGGQPNTEAFF.

The chain joins TRBV30 to TRBJ2-5; D is perhaps TRBD2 (6 bases). Trimming removed 1 base at V and 2 bases at J, with 23 bases between. The CDR3 length is 18 residues. The germline V gene has CDR1 GTSNPN and CDR2 SVGIG (reference sequence). The CDR3 loop is CAWSAASVHRRGQETQYF. DNA of the CDR3: TGTGCCTGGAGTGCGGCTAGCGTACATCGGAGGGGACAAGAGACCCAGTACTTC.

V usage is TRBV14 and J usage is TRBJ2-7; D remains unclear. V shed 4 bases and J shed 1 base, with 11 bases lying between them. This CDR3 contains 14 residues. The germline V gene has CDR1 SGHDN and CDR2 FVKESK. CDR3 coding DNA: TGTGCCAGCAGCCTTTACAGTACATCCTACGAGCAGTACTTC. Protein: CASSLYSTSYEQYF.

The CDR3 DNA follows: TGTGCCAGCAGCCGACTAGCGGGAGTTGGGTCCTACGAGCAGTACTTC. Its protein product is CASSRLAGVGSYEQYF. The rearrangement uses TRBV27 and TRBJ2-7; TRBD2 aligns across 12 bases. Germline values: CDR1 MNHEY, CDR2 SMNVEV (reference sequence). The CDR3 length is 16 residues. V was pared by 6 bases and J by 1 base, with 7 bases of the junction left unmatched.

The V call is TRBV5-1, the J call TRBJ2-5, with unresolved D. The CDR3 consists of 14 residues. Per the germline V gene, CDR1 is SGHRS and CDR2 is YFSETQ. Deletions cut 5 bases from V and 2 bases from J, with 13 bases between. This CDR3 is CASSTGAGQETQYF. DNA of the CDR3: TGCGCCAGCAGTACCGGAGCCGGACAAGAGACCCAGTACTTC.

The J gene is TRBJ2-1, the V gene TRBV6-1, with D possibly matching TRBD2 (5 bases). The V gene's germline CDR1 is MNHNS and CDR2 SASEGT. This CDR3 has 12 amino acids. The V and J ends lost 9 bases and 8 bases respectively, with 14 bases between them. CDR3 bases: TGTGCCAGTAGTACTAGTATGCATGAGCAGTTCTTC. This codes for CASSTSMHEQFF.

The V and J genes are TRBV5-4 and TRBJ2-3, with a possible D match to TRBD1 (6 bases). Germline V CDR1 and CDR2: SGHNT, YYREEE (reference sequence). V gave up 4 bases and J gave up 6 bases, with 18 bases separating them. The CDR3 is made up of 15 amino acids. CDR3 in amino acids: CASSPFAGGADTQYF. CDR3 nucleotide sequence: TGTGCCAGCAGCCCCTTTGCTGGGGGCGCGGATACGCAGTATTTT.

V is TRBV6-5 and J is TRBJ2-3; D is perhaps TRBD1 (5 bases). Trimming pared 5 bases from V and 8 bases from J, leaving 17 bases between. Germline loops: CDR1 MNHEY, CDR2 SVGAGI. The CDR3 loop spans 14 amino acids. In DNA, the CDR3 is TGTGCCAGCAGTCTCGACAGCTTTCGGGCTACGCAGTATTTT. It encodes CASSLDSFRATQYF.

This CDR3 is CATRGQGNYEQYF. The DNA for the CDR3 is TGTGCCACCAGGGGACAGGGAAATTACGAGCAGTACTTC. The genes are TRBV10-3 and TRBJ2-7; TRBD1 matches at 9 bases. Trimming took 10 bases from V and 4 from J; bases not matched to a gene: 8. The CDR3 has 13 residues. In germline, CDR1 is ENHRY, CDR2 SYGVKD.

The J gene is TRBJ2-7, the V gene TRBV5-1; D perhaps matches TRBD1 (6 bases). Trimming cost V 5 bases and J 0 bases, with 12 bases left between them. Germline V CDR1 and CDR2: SGHRS, YFSETQ. The length of the CDR3 is 14 residues. CDR3 in amino acids: CASSGQSSSYEQYF. The CDR3 nucleotides read TGCGCCAGCAGTGGACAGAGTAGCTCCTACGAGCAGTACTTC.

Concerning this clone: The germline gene is not matched at one end of the junction; a read error may be the cause. The chain links TRBV5-1 to TRBJ2-6; 7 nucleotides agree with TRBD2. The V gene's germline CDR1 is SGHRS and CDR2 YFSETQ. This CDR3 region has 18 residues. The CDR3 DNA follows: TGCGCCAGCAGCTTGGGGGCGGGAGCCCGCTCTGGGGCCAACGGCCTGACTTTC. As protein: CASSLGAGARSGANGLTF.

The J gene is TRBJ2-3, the V gene TRBV6-5; D possibly corresponds to TRBD1 (5 bases). This CDR3 has 15 amino acids. V was trimmed by 6 bases and J by 4 bases, leaving 17 bases between them. Germline V gives CDR1 MNHEY, CDR2 SVGAGI. DNA of the CDR3: TGTGCCAGCAGCCCTCGAGACAGAGGATCAGATACGCAGTATTTT. It yields the protein CASSPRDRGSDTQYF.

The chain joins TRBV6-1 to TRBJ1-5, with 9 bases fitting TRBD1. The V and J ends lost 7 bases and 9 bases, in that order; junction bases with no gene match: 7. Germline lookup yields CDR1 MNHNS and CDR2 SASEGT. This CDR3 has 13 residues. Here the CDR3 reads CASKGQGPSPQHF. The CDR3 DNA reads as TGTGCCAGCAAGGGACAGGGCCCATCGCCCCAGCATTTT.

The genes are TRBV6-1 and TRBJ1-1, with 7 nucleotides matching TRBD1. V lost 4 bases, J lost 2 bases, and 7 bases stayed unmatched. There are 15 residues in the CDR3. CDR1 and CDR2 (germline): MNHNS, SASEGT. The CDR3, as DNA: TGTGCCAGCAGTGGGACAGGTGGCTTAAACACTGAAGCTTTCTTT. Protein product: CASSGTGGLNTEAFF.

The chain couples TRBV7-2 to TRBJ2-1, with D tentatively TRBD2 (6 bases). CDR1 and CDR2 from the germline V gene are SGHTA and FQGNSA. The V end was cut by 5 bases, the J end by 0 bases, with 11 bases between. The CDR3 consists of 15 residues. The chain's CDR3 is CASSPLGGSYNEQFF. The CDR3 DNA is TGTGCCAGCAGCCCCCTGGGGGGCTCCTACAATGAGCAGTTCTTC.

The V call is TRBV27, the J call TRBJ2-1, with 8 bases that match TRBD1. This CDR3 has 16 residues. Looked up from germline, CDR1 is MNHEY and CDR2 is SMNVEV (reference sequence). V lost 0 bases, J lost 8 bases, and 9 bases stayed unmatched. The CDR3 DNA follows: TGTGCCAGCAGTTTATCTTCAGGGGGCCCTGTAGATGAGCAGTTCTTC. This gives the protein CASSLSSGGPVDEQFF.

The J gene is TRBJ1-3, the V gene TRBV11-2, with a weak D call TRBD1 (5 bases). Germline values: CDR1 SGHAT, CDR2 FQNNGV. Trimming removed 0 bases at V and 0 bases at J, with 15 bases between. This CDR3 contains 18 residues. This CDR3 is CASSLEVRDWGSGNTIYF. Here the CDR3 DNA reads TGTGCCAGCAGCTTAGAGGTTCGGGACTGGGGCTCTGGAAACACCATATATTTT.

This chain links TRBV28 with TRBJ2-2; D gene uncertain. The CDR3 has 15 amino acids. The germline V gene has CDR1 MDHEN and CDR2 SYDVKM. Trimming removed 1 base at V and 6 bases at J, with 12 bases between. The chain's CDR3 is CASSLSGSLAGELFF. In DNA form, the CDR3 reads TGTGCCAGCAGTTTATCCGGTTCTTTGGCCGGGGAGCTGTTTTTT.